The 8 T cell receptor beta chains listed next were all sequenced from one sample in a study of cytomegalovirus exposure and HLA in healthy donors. TCRdb's table, derived via immunoSEQ multiplex PCR, lists solely in-frame clones and lacks some. The repertoire has 200,000 to 250,000 clones, about nine tenths of them found once; the top ten carry about 2%. Material for sequencing was PBMCs. Receptors originate from a woman younger than 30 in good health and CMV-seropositive.

This clone occurred once. The genes are TRBV6-1 and TRBJ2-5, with TRBD2 matching 9 bases. The germline gives CDR1 MNHNS, CDR2 SASEGT. The CDR3 extends over 15 amino acids. V lost 6 bases to trimming and J lost 2 bases; unmatched junction nucleotides: 7. CDR3: CASRNGGRVQETQYF. For the CDR3, the DNA is TGTGCCAGCAGGAACGGCGGGAGGGTTCAAGAGACCCAGTACTTC.

CDR3 bases: TGTGCCAGCAGGAGGGGACAGGGGGCAGTTGACATTCAGTACTTC. Protein: CASRRGQGAVDIQYF. This rearrangement joins TRBV2 to TRBJ2-4, with 12 bases fitting TRBD1. Germline assignment: CDR1 SNHLY and CDR2 FYNNEI. This CDR3 has 15 residues. V was pared by 6 bases and J by 8 bases, with 8 bases of the junction left unmatched. The full variable domain, with the rest looked up from reference TRBV2 and TRBJ2-4, is EPEVTQTPSHQVTQMGQEVILRCVPISNHLYFYWYRQILGQKVEFLVSFYNNEISEKSEIFDDQFSVERPDGSNFTLKIRSTKLEDSAMYFCASRRGQGAVDIQYFGAGTRLSVL.

This sequence joins TRBV6-4 and TRBJ1-2; TRBD1 might be the D (5 bases). The CDR3 extends over 14 amino acids. The V end was cut by 3 bases, the J end by 3 bases, with 11 bases between. CDR1 is MRHNA and CDR2 is SNTAGT in the germline V gene. CDR3 coding DNA: TGTGCCAGCAGTGAGGCGCCAGGGTACTATGGCTACACCTTC. This encodes CASSEAPGYYGYTF.

The chain carries TRBV9 and TRBJ1-2, with TRBD1 as a possible D gene (6 bases). Per germline, CDR1 SGDLS and CDR2 YYNGEE. This CDR3 is 15 amino acids long. V lost 2 bases, J lost 4 bases, and 15 bases lay in between. Here the CDR3 DNA reads TGTGCCAGCAGCGTCAGGTCCCTGGACAGCTATGGCTACACCTTC. It yields the protein CASSVRSLDSYGYTF.

The chain links TRBV29-1 to TRBJ1-5, with D maybe TRBD1 (5 bases). Trimming stripped 6 bases from V and 2 bases from J, with 14 bases between. Germline CDR1 and CDR2: SQVTM and ANQGSEA. The CDR3 sequence is 14 residues long. The CDR3 is CSVGEWGGNQPQHF. CDR3 nucleotide sequence: TGCAGCGTGGGGGAGTGGGGGGGCAATCAGCCCCAGCATTTT.

This sequence joins TRBV5-4 and TRBJ2-1; TRBD2 agrees at 10 bases. The CDR3 has 15 amino acids. V gave up 0 bases and J gave up 5 bases; unmatched junction bases: 2. Looked up from germline, CDR1 is SGHNT and CDR2 is YYREEE (reference sequence). The CDR3: CASSLGAGGDNEQFF. The DNA of the CDR3 is TGTGCCAGCAGCTTGGGAGCGGGAGGGGACAATGAGCAGTTCTTC.

The chain links TRBV28 to TRBJ2-5, with D uncertain. CDR3 length equals 14 residues. Germline CDR1 MDHEN, CDR2 SYDVKM. The V gene lost 5 bases and the J gene lost 0 bases, with 10 bases spanning the gap. The CDR3 protein is CASSPTLYQETQYF. DNA for the CDR3: TGTGCCAGCAGTCCGACACTTTACCAAGAGACCCAGTACTTC.

The chain has TRBV5-1 and TRBJ2-5, with TRBD1 matching over 9 bases. The CDR3 is made up of 17 amino acids. In germline, CDR1 is SGHRS, CDR2 YFSETQ. The V gene end was trimmed by 6 bases and the J gene end by 0 bases; junction bases not matched to a gene: 12. The CDR3 is CASTQGAVSTYQETQYF. The CDR3 nucleotides read TGCGCCAGCACACAGGGGGCGGTTTCCACGTACCAAGAGACCCAGTACTTC.